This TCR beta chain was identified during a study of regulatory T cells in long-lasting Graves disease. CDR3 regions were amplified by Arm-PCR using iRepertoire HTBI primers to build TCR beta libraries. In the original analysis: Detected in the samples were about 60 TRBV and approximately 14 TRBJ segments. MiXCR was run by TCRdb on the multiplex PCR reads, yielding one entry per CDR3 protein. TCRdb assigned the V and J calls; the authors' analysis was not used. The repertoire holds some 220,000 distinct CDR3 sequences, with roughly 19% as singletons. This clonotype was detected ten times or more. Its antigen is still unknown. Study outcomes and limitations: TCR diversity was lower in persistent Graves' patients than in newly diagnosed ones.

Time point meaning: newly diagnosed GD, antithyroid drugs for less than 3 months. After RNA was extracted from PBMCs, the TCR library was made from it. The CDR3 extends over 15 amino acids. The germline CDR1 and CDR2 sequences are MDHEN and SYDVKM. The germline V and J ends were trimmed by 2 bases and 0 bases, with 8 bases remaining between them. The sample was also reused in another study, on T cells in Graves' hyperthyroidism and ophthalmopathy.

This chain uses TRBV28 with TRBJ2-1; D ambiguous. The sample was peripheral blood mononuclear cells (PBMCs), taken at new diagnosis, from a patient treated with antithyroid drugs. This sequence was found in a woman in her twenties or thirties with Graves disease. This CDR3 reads CASSLAPSSYNEQFF. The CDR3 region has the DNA TGTGCCAGCAGTTTAGCACCGAGCTCCTACAATGAGCAGTTCTTC.